Shown below are 3 T cell receptor beta chains from a single sample sequenced in a study of cytomegalovirus exposure and HLA in healthy donors. PCR was performed using 60 Vbeta and 13 Jbeta primers. TCRdb's copy holds only in-frame clones and misses some; the assay was immunoSEQ multiplex PCR. The sample lists about 200,000 clones; 79% were seen once. What was sequenced was PBMCs. The source of these receptors is a girl aged 5-17 years in good health and CMV-seropositive.

V gene TRBV5-5 combines with J gene TRBJ2-7; 9 bases are a match to TRBD1. Per the germline V gene, CDR1 is SGHKS and CDR2 is YYEKEE (reference sequence). The J segment lost 2 bases and the V segment lost 4 bases, leaving 4 bases of the junction unmatched. CDR3 length: 14 amino acids. The CDR3 coding sequence is TGTGCCAGCAGCCCGGGGACAGGGACCTACGAGCAGTACTTC. The encoded protein is CASSPGTGTYEQYF.

The chain employs TRBV5-5 and TRBJ2-2; possible D gene TRBD2, 5 bases. This CDR3 spans 16 amino acids. V shed 3 bases and J shed 8 bases, with 20 bases lying between them. The germline V gene has CDR1 SGHKS and CDR2 YYEKEE (reference sequence). The CDR3 nucleotides are TGTGCCAGCAGCTCCGAAGGAGGTGGGCTCAGAGGGGAGCTGTTTTTT. Encoded protein: CASSSEGGGLRGELFF.

The rearrangement joins TRBV11-2 to TRBJ2-4; the D gene is possibly TRBD2 (5 bases). Germline V gives CDR1 SGHAT, CDR2 FQNNGV. This CDR3 spans 14 amino acids. V was shortened by 2 bases and J by 1 base, with 6 bases between the two germline ends. As DNA, the CDR3 is TGTGCCAGCAGCTTATCGGGGGCCAAAAACATTCAGTACTTC. This encodes CASSLSGAKNIQYF.